The 13 T cell receptor beta chains below were found in one sample sequenced in a study of T cell responses to AZD1222 COVID-19 vaccine. The method was immunoSEQ multiplex PCR; TCRdb's version includes in-frame clones alone and lacks a portion of them. The repertoire holds some 130,000 clones, with more than 85% as singletons. The source was peripheral blood, collected on day 0 of AZD1222 vaccination. The receptors stem from an adult in good health.

The chain combines TRBV28 with TRBJ1-1, with D tentatively TRBD1 (6 bases). CDR1 and CDR2 (germline): MDHEN, SYDVKM. The CDR3 extends over 13 amino acids. V dropped 4 bases and J dropped 5 bases, with 11 bases sitting between them. CDR3: CASSSTGPTEAFF. In nucleotides, the CDR3 is TGTGCCAGCAGTTCTACAGGGCCGACTGAAGCTTTCTTT.

The chain carries TRBV6-2 or TRBV6-3 and TRBJ2-1; D is possibly TRBD2 (5 bases). This CDR3 spans 11 amino acids. Germline V gives CDR1 MNHEY, CDR2 SVGEGT. The V and J ends lost 6 bases and 14 bases respectively, with 14 bases between them. CDR3: CASSQRQIEFF. The CDR3, as DNA: TGTGCCAGCAGCCAGCGGCAGATTGAGTTCTTC.

This chain links TRBV11-1 with TRBJ2-7, with D hard to call. This CDR3 is built from 14 residues. Germline V gives CDR1 SGHAT, CDR2 FQDESV (reference sequence). V shed 7 bases and J shed 2 bases, with 15 bases lying between them. CDR3 region: CASTLKGYAYEQYF. CDR3 coding DNA: TGTGCCAGCACCCTGAAGGGATATGCCTACGAGCAGTACTTC.

The rearrangement uses TRBV24-1 and TRBJ1-2, with D tentatively TRBD1 (5 bases). There are 18 residues in the CDR3. CDR1 and CDR2 (germline): KGHDR, SFDVKD. Trimming removed 2 bases at V and 4 bases at J, with 22 bases between. In DNA form, the CDR3 reads TGTGCCACCAGTGATTCGCGACCGGGGCCAAGTGAGGCCTATGGCTACACCTTC. Its protein product is CATSDSRPGPSEAYGYTF.

V is TRBV6-6 and J is TRBJ2-7, with 14 positions matching TRBD2. With V trimmed by 3 bases and J by 4 bases, 5 bases remained unmatched. CDR3 length equals 16 residues. CDR1 is MNHNY and CDR2 is SVGAGI in the germline V gene (reference sequence). CDR3: CASSYLGTSGSYEQYF. Here the CDR3 DNA reads TGTGCCAGCAGTTATTTAGGGACTAGCGGGAGTTACGAGCAGTACTTC.

This rearrangement joins TRBV28 to TRBJ1-2, with a tentative D call TRBD1 (6 bases). The CDR3 totals 16 residues. Germline V gene data show CDR1 as MDHEN and CDR2 as SYDVKM. The germline V and J ends were trimmed by 7 bases and 1 base, with 19 bases remaining between them. The CDR3: CASTFFGFRGNYGYTF. In nucleotides, the CDR3 is TGTGCCAGCACCTTCTTTGGATTCAGGGGTAACTATGGCTACACCTTC.

The chain employs TRBV19 and TRBJ2-7, with D possibly called TRBD1 or TRBD2 (5 bases each). CDR3 length: 13 amino acids. V lost 6 bases and J 2 bases, leaving 11 bases between the germline ends. Per the germline V gene, CDR1 is LNHDA and CDR2 is SQIVND (reference sequence). The CDR3 DNA reads as TGTGCCAGTAGAGGGGACGTAACCTACGAGCAGTACTTC. Amino acid sequence: CASRGDVTYEQYF.

The chain links TRBV5-1 to TRBJ1-2; D perhaps matches TRBD1 (6 bases). The germline CDR1 and CDR2 sequences are SGHRS and YFSETQ. V was clipped by 4 bases and J by 4 bases, with 14 bases between them. CDR3 length equals 14 residues. This chain's CDR3 is CASSLQQGSYGYTF. CDR3 in DNA: TGCGCCAGCAGCCTGCAACAGGGTTCCTATGGCTACACCTTC.

The chain is built from TRBV14 and TRBJ1-5; D remains unclear. Germline V lookup: CDR1 SGHDN, CDR2 FVKESK. The CDR3 loop spans 13 amino acids. With 2 bases removed from V and 4 bases from J, the gap between germline ends came to 6 bases. This chain's CDR3 is CASSQRGNQPQHF. The CDR3 DNA follows: TGTGCCAGCAGCCAAAGAGGGAATCAGCCCCAGCATTTT.

Concerning this clone: One end of the junction is discordant with germline, which a read error may explain. The J gene is TRBJ2-7, the V gene TRBV6-1; 12 positions match TRBD2. Germline loops: CDR1 MNHNS, CDR2 SASEGT. The CDR3 covers 16 residues. CDR3 residues: CASREVPSGRVYEQYF. The CDR3 region has the DNA TGTGCCAGCAGGGAAGTCCCTAGCGGGAGGGTCTACGAGCAGTACTTC.

The rearrangement uses TRBV5-1 and TRBJ2-7; 9 bases agree with TRBD2. Germline V gene sequence: CDR1 SGHRS, CDR2 YFSETQ. With V trimmed by 4 bases and J by 12 bases, 11 bases remained unmatched. The CDR3 runs 13 residues. The DNA for the CDR3 is TGCGCCAGCAGCCCCATAGCGGGAGCCACGCGGTACTTC. Translating it yields CASSPIAGATRYF.

The genes are TRBV6-5 and TRBJ2-2, with no clear D. V dropped 0 bases and J dropped 0 bases, with 5 bases sitting between them. In germline, CDR1 is MNHEY, CDR2 SVGAGI. The CDR3 is 15 amino acids. DNA of the CDR3: TGTGCCAGCAGTTACTCGGTCGCGAACACCGGGGAGCTGTTTTTT. Translation: CASSYSVANTGELFF.

This chain connects TRBV7-3 to TRBJ2-1; 9 positions match TRBD2. J lost 5 bases, V lost 5 bases, and 7 bases had no gene match. CDR3 length: 15 amino acids. Per germline, CDR1 SGHTA and CDR2 FQGTGA. CDR3 nucleotide sequence: TGTGCCAGCAGCCAGGGACTAGCCCGCGACAATGAGCAGTTCTTC. This codes for CASSQGLARDNEQFF.